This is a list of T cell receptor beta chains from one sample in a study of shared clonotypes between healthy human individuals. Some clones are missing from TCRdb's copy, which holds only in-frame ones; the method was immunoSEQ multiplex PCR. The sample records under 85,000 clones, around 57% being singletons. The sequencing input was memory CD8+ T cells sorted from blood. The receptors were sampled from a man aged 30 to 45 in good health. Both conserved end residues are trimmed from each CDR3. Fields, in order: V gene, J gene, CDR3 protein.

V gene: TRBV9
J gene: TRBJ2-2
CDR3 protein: ASSPSGFGELF

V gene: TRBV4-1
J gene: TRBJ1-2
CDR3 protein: ASSQEAGANYGYT

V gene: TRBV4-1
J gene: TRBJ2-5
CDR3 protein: ASSQAAGSQETQY

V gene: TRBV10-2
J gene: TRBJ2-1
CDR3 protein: ASSHLGAGATPYNEQF

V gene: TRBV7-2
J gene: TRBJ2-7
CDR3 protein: ASSVRDWGFEQY

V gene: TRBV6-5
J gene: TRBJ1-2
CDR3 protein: AIRTNRGHGYT

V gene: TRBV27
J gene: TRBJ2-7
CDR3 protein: ASGSLRTGGLYEQY

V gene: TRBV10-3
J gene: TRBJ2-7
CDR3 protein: AISEREYEQY

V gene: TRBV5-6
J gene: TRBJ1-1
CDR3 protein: ASSLEQYYTEAF

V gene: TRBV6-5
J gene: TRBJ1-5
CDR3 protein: ASSYSSGGNQPQH

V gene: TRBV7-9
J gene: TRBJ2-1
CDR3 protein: ASSSGLAGVGYNEQF

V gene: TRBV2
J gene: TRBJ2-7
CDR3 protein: ATDTGGPFTYEQY

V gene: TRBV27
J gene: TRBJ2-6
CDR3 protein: ASSLYAVVGANVLT

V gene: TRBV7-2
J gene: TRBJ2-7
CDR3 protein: ASRDRYEQY

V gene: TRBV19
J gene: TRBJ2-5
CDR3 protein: ASEDRSETQY

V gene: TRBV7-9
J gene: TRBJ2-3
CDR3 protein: ASSLTGEADTQY

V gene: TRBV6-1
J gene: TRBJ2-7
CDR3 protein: ASSEAPGETGLKY

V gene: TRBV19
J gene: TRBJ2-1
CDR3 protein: ASSIGTSGSNEQF

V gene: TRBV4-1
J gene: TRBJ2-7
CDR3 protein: ASSQEGMGSLEQY

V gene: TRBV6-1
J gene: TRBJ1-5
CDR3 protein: ASSEDLRAGSNQPQH

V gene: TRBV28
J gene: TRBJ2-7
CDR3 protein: ASSSITSAYEQY

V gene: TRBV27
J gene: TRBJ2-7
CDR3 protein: ASSPLKGEQY

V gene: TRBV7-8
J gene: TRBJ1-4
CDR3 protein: ASSPLGGGLNEKLF

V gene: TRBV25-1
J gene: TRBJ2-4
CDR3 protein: ASSGAADIQY

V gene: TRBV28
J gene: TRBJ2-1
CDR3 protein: ASSSHPGTSGRWDNEQF

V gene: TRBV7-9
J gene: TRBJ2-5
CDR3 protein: ASSLALGQGAVETQY

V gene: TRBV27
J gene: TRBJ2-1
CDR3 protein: ASSVGLAGGNEQF

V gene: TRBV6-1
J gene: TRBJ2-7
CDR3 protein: ASSDRGGPYEQY

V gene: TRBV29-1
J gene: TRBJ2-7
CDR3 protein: SGGTGYEQY

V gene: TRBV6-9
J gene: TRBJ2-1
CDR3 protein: ASSYQYEQF

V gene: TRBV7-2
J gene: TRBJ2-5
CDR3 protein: ASSFMGGQETQY

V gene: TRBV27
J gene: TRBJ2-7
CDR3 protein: ASTSSVGSGEQY

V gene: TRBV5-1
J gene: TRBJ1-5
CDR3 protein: ASSLEGTGDLYSNQPQH

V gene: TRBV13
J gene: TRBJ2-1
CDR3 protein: ASSLGPGTSGSKF

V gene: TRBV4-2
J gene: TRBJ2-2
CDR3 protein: ASRGDREVGELF

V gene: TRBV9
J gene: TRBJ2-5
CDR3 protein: ASSVGDSAETQY

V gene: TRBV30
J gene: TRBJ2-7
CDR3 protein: ASTVAYEQY

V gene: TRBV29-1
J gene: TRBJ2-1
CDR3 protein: SGKMVAPHVLDEQF

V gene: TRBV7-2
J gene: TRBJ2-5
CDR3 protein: ASSLLGETQY

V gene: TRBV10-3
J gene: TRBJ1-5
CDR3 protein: AISDLTGQPQH

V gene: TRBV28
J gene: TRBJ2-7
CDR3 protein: ASRDTDYEQY

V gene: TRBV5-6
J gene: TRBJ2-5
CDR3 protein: ASSLAGTSGVQETQY

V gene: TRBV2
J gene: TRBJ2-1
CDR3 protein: ASSLITYNEQF

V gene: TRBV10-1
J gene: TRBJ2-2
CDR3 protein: ASSESIDSLAGELF

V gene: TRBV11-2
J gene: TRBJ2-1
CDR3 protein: ASSLVRGIGNEQF

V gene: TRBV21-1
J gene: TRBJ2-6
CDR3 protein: ASSKARGVWANVLT

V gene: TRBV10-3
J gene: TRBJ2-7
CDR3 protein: AISLWSNPLEQY

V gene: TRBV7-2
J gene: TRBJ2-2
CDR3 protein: ASSFQTSGNTGELF

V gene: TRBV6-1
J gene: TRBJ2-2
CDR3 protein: AGSGLPGELF

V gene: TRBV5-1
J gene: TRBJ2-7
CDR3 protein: ASSLRGDYEQY

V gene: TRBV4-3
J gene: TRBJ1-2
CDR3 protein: ASSPGFQLDYGYT

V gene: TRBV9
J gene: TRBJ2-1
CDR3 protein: ASSVEGSVSYNEQF

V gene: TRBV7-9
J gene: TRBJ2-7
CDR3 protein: ASSPGWPDEQY

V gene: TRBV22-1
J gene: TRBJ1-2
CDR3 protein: PGRLRGKRKTYGYT

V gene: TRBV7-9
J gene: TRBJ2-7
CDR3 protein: ASSPRASAGEYEQY

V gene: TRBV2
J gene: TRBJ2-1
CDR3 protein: ASSVISGRGKSYNEQF

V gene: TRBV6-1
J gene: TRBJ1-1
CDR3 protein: ASSESVQTRAF

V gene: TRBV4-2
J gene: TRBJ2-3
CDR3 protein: ASSQTNLAGDADTQY

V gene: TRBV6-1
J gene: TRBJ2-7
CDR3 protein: ASSAVWGSSYEQY

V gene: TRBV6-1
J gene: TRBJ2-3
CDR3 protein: ASSVGRGAADTQY